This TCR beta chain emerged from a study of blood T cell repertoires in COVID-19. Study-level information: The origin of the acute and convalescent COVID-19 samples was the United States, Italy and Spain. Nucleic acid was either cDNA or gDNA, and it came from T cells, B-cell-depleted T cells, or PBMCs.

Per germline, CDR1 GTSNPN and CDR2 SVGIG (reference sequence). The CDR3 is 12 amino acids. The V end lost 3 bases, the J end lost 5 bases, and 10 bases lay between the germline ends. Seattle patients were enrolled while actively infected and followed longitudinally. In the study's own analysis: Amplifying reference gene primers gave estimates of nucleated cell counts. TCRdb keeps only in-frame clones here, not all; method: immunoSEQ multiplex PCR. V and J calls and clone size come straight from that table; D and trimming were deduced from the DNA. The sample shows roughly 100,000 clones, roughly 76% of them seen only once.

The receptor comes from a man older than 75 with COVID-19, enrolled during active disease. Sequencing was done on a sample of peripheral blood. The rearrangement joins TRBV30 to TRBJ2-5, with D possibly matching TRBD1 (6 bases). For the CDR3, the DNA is TGTGCCTGGAGCAGGGGTAGGGAGACCCAGTACTTC. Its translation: CAWSRGRETQYF.